This TCR beta chain was profiled in a study of monozygotic twins with inflammatory bowel disease. Notes on the study in general: The data did not back a single strong IBD-associated clonotype or signal.

In regard to this clonotype: As yet, its antigen is unknown.

There are 14 residues in the CDR3. Germline V lookup: CDR1 DFQATT, CDR2 SNEGSKA (reference sequence). No DNA is given; TCRdb re-called the 5' RACE reads and lists each CDR3 protein once. The repertoire table contains 150,000 to 200,000 distinct CDR3 sequences. This chain links TRBV20-1 with TRBJ1-6; TCRdb's D gene call, TRBD1, goes unchecked for lack of DNA. Source material: blood. This TCR came from a human donor with ulcerative colitis or Crohn's disease, or a healthy co-twin of an affected twin (not recorded which). This chain's CDR3 is CSAREGQGASPLHF.